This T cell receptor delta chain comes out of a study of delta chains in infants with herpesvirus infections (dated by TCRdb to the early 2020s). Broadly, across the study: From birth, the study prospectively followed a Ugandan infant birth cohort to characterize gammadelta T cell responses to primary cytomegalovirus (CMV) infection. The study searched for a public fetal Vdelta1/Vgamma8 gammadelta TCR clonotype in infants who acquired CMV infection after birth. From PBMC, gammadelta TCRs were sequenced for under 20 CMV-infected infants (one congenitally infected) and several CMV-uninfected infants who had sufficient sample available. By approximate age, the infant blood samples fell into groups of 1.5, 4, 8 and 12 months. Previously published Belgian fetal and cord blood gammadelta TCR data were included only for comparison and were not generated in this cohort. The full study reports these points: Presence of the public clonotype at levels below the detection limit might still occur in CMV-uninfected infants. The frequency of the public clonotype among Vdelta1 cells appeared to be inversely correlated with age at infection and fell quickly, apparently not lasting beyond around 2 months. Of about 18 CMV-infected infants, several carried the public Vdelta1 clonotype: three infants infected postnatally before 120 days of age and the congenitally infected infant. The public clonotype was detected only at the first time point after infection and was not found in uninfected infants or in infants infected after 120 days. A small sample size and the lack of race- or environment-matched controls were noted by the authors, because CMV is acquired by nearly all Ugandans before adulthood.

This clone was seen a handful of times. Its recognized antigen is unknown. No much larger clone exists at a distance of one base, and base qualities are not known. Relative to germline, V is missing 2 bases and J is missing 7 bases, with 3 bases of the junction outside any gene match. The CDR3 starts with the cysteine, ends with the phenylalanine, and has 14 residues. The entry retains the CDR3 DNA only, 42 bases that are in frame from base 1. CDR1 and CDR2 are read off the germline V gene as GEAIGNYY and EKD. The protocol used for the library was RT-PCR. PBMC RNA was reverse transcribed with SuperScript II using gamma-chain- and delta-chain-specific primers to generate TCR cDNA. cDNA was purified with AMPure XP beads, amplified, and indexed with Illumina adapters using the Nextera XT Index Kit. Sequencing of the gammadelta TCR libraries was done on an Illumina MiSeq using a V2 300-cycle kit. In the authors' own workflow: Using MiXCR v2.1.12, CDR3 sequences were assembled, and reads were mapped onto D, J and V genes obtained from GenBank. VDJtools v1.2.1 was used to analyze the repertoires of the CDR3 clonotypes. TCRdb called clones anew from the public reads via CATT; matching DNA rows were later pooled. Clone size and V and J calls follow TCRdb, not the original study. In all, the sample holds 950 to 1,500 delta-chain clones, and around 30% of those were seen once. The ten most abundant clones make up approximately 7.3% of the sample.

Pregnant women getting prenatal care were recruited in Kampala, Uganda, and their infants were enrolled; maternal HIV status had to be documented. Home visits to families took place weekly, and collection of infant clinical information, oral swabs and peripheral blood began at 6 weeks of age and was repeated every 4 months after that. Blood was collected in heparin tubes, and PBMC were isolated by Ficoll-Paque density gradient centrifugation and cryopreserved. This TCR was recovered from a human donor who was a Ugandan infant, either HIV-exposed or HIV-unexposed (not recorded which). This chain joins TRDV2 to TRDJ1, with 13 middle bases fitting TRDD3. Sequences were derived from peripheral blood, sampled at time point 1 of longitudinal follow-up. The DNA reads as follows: TGTGCCTGTGACATACTGGGGGATACGGGTAAACTCATCTTT. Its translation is CACDILGDTGKLIF.